This TCR beta chain was recovered during a study of T cell responses to AZD1222 COVID-19 vaccine. Using immunoSEQ multiplex PCR, the repertoire was profiled, and TCRdb retains in-frame clones only, with some absent. This sample yields 120,000 to 150,000 clones, of which around 89% are seen a single time; under 3.5% belongs to the top ten. V lost 6 bases, J lost 2 bases, and 9 bases stayed unmatched. The CDR3 consists of 16 residues. Germline lookup yields CDR1 SGHVS and CDR2 FNYEAQ. This rearrangement joins TRBV7-6 to TRBJ2-5; 10 bases match TRBD2. This clonotype was sampled from an adult in good health. Here the sequenced sample was peripheral blood, taken on day 0 of AZD1222 vaccination. The CDR3 sequence: CASSLGLAVVQETQYF. CDR3 bases: TGTGCCAGCAGTCTCGGACTAGCGGTAGTACAAGAGACCCAGTACTTC. The complete variable domain, with remaining parts taken from reference TRBV7-6 and TRBJ2-5, reads GAGVSQSPRYKVTKRGQDVALRCDPISGHVSLYWYRQALGQGPEFLTYFNYEAQQDKSGLPNDRFSAERPEGSISTLTIQRTEQRDSAMYRCASSLGLAVVQETQYFGPGTRLLVL.